Listed here are 20 T cell receptor beta chains from one sample, sequenced in a study of cytomegalovirus exposure and HLA in healthy donors. The PCR made use of 60 Vbeta and 13 Jbeta primers. Sequenced by immunoSEQ multiplex PCR; TCRdb stores in-frame clones only, minus some. Seen here are about 67,000 clones, 80% observed once, and the top ten hold almost 4.5%. The specimen was PBMCs. All receptors come from a woman in her twenties or thirties in good health and CMV-seronegative.

V is TRBV6-5 and J is TRBJ1-1, with D unclear. V was pared by 5 bases and J by 4 bases, with 8 bases between. The CDR3 length is 12 residues. Germline assignment: CDR1 MNHEY and CDR2 SVGAGI. CDR3 nucleotides: TGTGCCAGCAGTCGAGGGCCCACTGAAGCTTTCTTT. It specifies CASSRGPTEAFF.

This clone was recorded once. The CDR3 spells CASRGDSSPGNQPQHF. The CDR3 DNA reads TGCGCCAGCAGGGGGGACAGTTCCCCGGGCAATCAGCCCCAGCATTTT. The chain recombines TRBV4-1 with TRBJ1-5; 7 nucleotides align to TRBD1. V shed 6 bases, J shed 2 bases, and the junction held 10 bases outside the gene matches. Per germline, CDR1 MGHRA and CDR2 YSYEKL. This CDR3 is built from 16 residues.

The chain employs TRBV6-5 and TRBJ1-2; possible D gene TRBD1, 6 bases. The V gene's germline CDR1 is MNHEY and CDR2 SVGAGI. The CDR3 runs to 15 residues. V lost 0 bases and J 4 bases, leaving 12 bases between the germline ends. CDR3 protein: CASSYSGTRSYGYTF. The CDR3 DNA is TGTGCCAGCAGTTACTCCGGGACAAGGTCCTATGGCTACACCTTC.

This chain connects TRBV30 to TRBJ1-5; D might be TRBD1 (6 bases). With 5 bases removed from V and 5 bases from J, the gap between germline ends came to 16 bases. Germline loops: CDR1 GTSNPN, CDR2 SVGIG (reference sequence). CDR3 length: 14 residues. The CDR3 DNA follows: TGTGCCTGGTCGGACAGCCTAACCGATCAGCCCCAGCATTTT. Protein sequence: CAWSDSLTDQPQHF.

The V call is TRBV5-1, the J call TRBJ1-1; D remains ambiguous. Germline lookup yields CDR1 SGHRS and CDR2 YFSETQ. CDR3 length equals 11 residues. V dropped 4 bases and J dropped 14 bases, with 15 bases sitting between them. The DNA for the CDR3 is TGCGCCAGCAGCGCACAGAAGTGGGTGTTCTTT. This translates into CASSAQKWVFF.

This clone was counted a single time. The chain uses TRBV4-1 and TRBJ2-7; D call uncertain. This CDR3 is 14 amino acids long. V lost 1 base to trimming and J lost 2 bases, with 9 bases between them. The germline V gene encodes CDR1 MGHRA and CDR2 YSYEKL. CDR3 amino acids: CASSQVPGAYEQYF. The CDR3 DNA is TGCGCCAGCAGCCAAGTCCCCGGAGCCTACGAGCAGTACTTC.

The V gene is TRBV11-2, the J gene TRBJ2-6; D call uncertain. Germline V CDR1 and CDR2: SGHAT, FQNNGV. The CDR3 runs to 13 residues. V was clipped by 5 bases and J by 3 bases, with 5 bases between them. CDR3 DNA sequence: TGTGCCAGCAGCCCCGGTGGGGCCAACGTCCTGACTTTC. This gives the protein CASSPGGANVLTF.

This clone was picked up one time. V gene TRBV30 combines with J gene TRBJ2-3; 10 bases fit TRBD2. Trimming cost V 0 bases and J 6 bases; bases outside gene matches: 6. CDR1 and CDR2 (germline): GTSNPN, SVGIG (reference sequence). CDR3 size: 15 residues. The CDR3: CAWSVASGGGDTQYF. CDR3 nucleotide sequence: TGTGCCTGGAGTGTGGCTAGCGGGGGTGGGGATACGCAGTATTTT.

V is TRBV18 and J is TRBJ1-5, with a tentative D call TRBD1 (6 bases). The CDR3 runs to 16 residues. The ends were cut back, 3 bases at V and 6 bases at J, with 18 bases in the middle. The V gene's germline CDR1 is KGHSH and CDR2 LQKENI. The CDR3 DNA follows: TGTGCCAGCTCACCTCCGAACAGGGTCGATGGTCAGCCCCAGCATTTT. Translated: CASSPPNRVDGQPQHF.

J is TRBJ1-1 and V is TRBV29-1; D is ambiguous. The CDR3 contains 12 residues. Germline V CDR1 and CDR2: SQVTM, ANQGSEA. Deletions cut 3 bases from V and 4 bases from J, with 9 bases between. This CDR3 reads CSVDAWATEAFF. CDR3 in DNA: TGCAGCGTTGACGCCTGGGCCACTGAAGCTTTCTTT.

This chain uses TRBV4-1 with TRBJ1-4; 8 positions agree with TRBD1. The CDR3 totals 15 residues. V was clipped by 4 bases and J by 8 bases; unmatched bases: 9. CDR1 and CDR2 from the germline V gene are MGHRA and YSYEKL. The CDR3 DNA reads as TGCGCCAGCAGCCCACAGGGGGGCCCAGGAGAAAAACTGTTTTTT. It translates to CASSPQGGPGEKLFF.

J is TRBJ1-6 and V is TRBV6-1; no clear D gene. CDR3 length equals 14 residues. Per the germline V gene, CDR1 is MNHNS and CDR2 is SASEGT. V lost 2 bases and J lost 5, with 7 bases in between. CDR3 residues: CASSEIVNNSPLHF. The DNA for the CDR3 is TGTGCCAGCAGTGAAATAGTAAATAATTCACCCCTCCACTTT.

The CDR3 spells CASSYPREGRVEQFF. The CDR3 DNA follows: TGTGCCAGCAGTTACCCGCGGGAGGGCCGAGTTGAGCAGTTCTTC. The rearrangement joins TRBV6-6 to TRBJ2-1, with 9 bases that match TRBD2. Germline assignment: CDR1 MNHNY and CDR2 SVGAGI (reference sequence). CDR3 size: 15 residues. With V trimmed by 2 bases and J by 9 bases, 8 bases remained unmatched.

The rearrangement joins TRBV6-5 to TRBJ1-1; 7 bases fit TRBD1. The CDR3 runs to 13 residues. The V gene end was trimmed by 6 bases and the J gene end by 5 bases; junction bases not matched to a gene: 6. The germline V gene has CDR1 MNHEY and CDR2 SVGAGI. CDR3 sequence (DNA): TGTGCCAGCAGACGGACAGGAGGAACTGAAGCTTTCTTT. Translation: CASRRTGGTEAFF.

On this clone: One end of the junction varies from germline; a read error may be responsible. The genes are TRBV28 and TRBJ1-1, with D possibly being TRBD1 (6 bases). CDR1 and CDR2 from the germline V gene are MDHEN and SYDVKM. CDR3 length: 12 residues. CDR3 nucleotides: TGTGCCAGCGGGGCCGGGGGGCTACTTTGGGGCTTT. Protein product: CASGAGGLLWGF.

By share, this clone ranks as medium-sized (0.01 to 0.1%). CDR3: CASSEASEVGEKLFF. The CDR3 DNA reads as TGTGCCAGCAGTGAAGCGTCGGAGGTGGGTGAAAAACTGTTTTTT. The rearrangement joins TRBV6-1 to TRBJ1-4; no clear D. V lost 0 bases, J lost 7 bases, and 12 bases lay in between. Germline lookup yields CDR1 MNHNS and CDR2 SASEGT. The CDR3 is 15 amino acids.

V and J are TRBV28 and TRBJ1-5, with 7 bases that match TRBD1. This CDR3 contains 14 residues. V gave up 6 bases and J gave up 5 bases; unmatched junction bases: 7. Germline values: CDR1 MDHEN, CDR2 SYDVKM. The CDR3 DNA reads as TGTGCCAGCAGGATTGACAGGGACTATCAGCCCCAGCATTTT. Translating it yields CASRIDRDYQPQHF.

The V gene is TRBV6-5, the J gene TRBJ2-7; 8 nucleotides align to TRBD1. The CDR3 length is 15 residues. Germline loops: CDR1 MNHEY, CDR2 SVGAGI. The ends lost 4 bases at V and 0 bases at J; junction bases unmatched: 5. CDR3 loop: CASSWRDRSSYEQYF. DNA of the CDR3: TGTGCCAGCAGTTGGCGGGACAGGAGCTCCTACGAGCAGTACTTC.

V gene TRBV4-1 combines with J gene TRBJ2-7; TRBD2 matches 13 bases. The CDR3 is 16 amino acids. Germline V CDR1 and CDR2: MGHRA, YSYEKL. The J segment lost 7 bases and the V segment lost 4 bases, leaving 10 bases of the junction unmatched. The chain's CDR3 is CASSPRLAGGAEEQYF. For the CDR3, the DNA is TGCGCCAGCAGCCCCCGACTAGCGGGAGGTGCGGAAGAGCAGTACTTC.

This clone was picked up a small number of times. The CDR3 reads CASSLVQGYTDTQYF. CDR3 nucleotide sequence: TGTGCCAGCAGCTTAGTACAGGGATACACAGATACGCAGTATTTT. The chain carries TRBV7-9 and TRBJ2-3, with D possibly matching TRBD1 (6 bases). The V gene lost 1 base and the J gene lost 2 bases, with 10 bases spanning the gap. The germline CDR1 and CDR2 sequences are SEHNR and FQNEAQ (reference sequence). This CDR3 is built from 15 residues. The whole variable domain, remainder taken from reference TRBV7-9 and TRBJ2-3, is DTGVSQNPRHKITKRGQNVTFRCDPISEHNRLYWYRQTLGQGPEFLTYFQNEAQLEKSRLLSDRFSAERPKGSFSTLEIQRTEQGDSAMYLCASSLVQGYTDTQYFGPGTRLTVL.